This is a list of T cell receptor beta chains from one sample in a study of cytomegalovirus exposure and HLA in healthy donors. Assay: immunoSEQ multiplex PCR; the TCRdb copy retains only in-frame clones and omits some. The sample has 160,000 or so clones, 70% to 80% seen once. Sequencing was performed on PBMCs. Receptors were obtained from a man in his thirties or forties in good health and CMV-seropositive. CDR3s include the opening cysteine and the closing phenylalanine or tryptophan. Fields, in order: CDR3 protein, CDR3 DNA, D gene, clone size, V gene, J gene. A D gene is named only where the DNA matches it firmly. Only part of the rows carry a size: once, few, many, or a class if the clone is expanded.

CDR3aa: CASSINRYEQYF
CDR3nt: TGTGCCAGCAGTATTAATAGATACGAGCAGTACTTC
d_gene: NA
abundance: NA
v_gene: TRBV6-6
j_gene: TRBJ2-7

CDR3aa: CASSEGSKTNEKLFF
CDR3nt: TGTGCCAGCAGCGAGGGATCGAAAACTAATGAAAAACTGTTTTTT
d_gene: NA
abundance: few
v_gene: TRBV7-2
j_gene: TRBJ1-4

CDR3aa: CATSRASRGPDHEQYF
CDR3nt: TGTGCCACCAGCAGAGCGAGCAGGGGGCCCGACCACGAGCAGTACTTC
d_gene: TRBD1
abundance: NA
v_gene: TRBV15
j_gene: TRBJ2-7

CDR3aa: CASSRSGEHLDYGYTF
CDR3nt: TGTGCCAGCAGCCGGTCCGGGGAACATCTCGACTATGGCTACACCTTC
d_gene: NA
abundance: NA
v_gene: TRBV5-4
j_gene: TRBJ1-2

CDR3aa: CASRDSPSYEQYF
CDR3nt: TGTGCCAGCAGGGACAGTCCTTCCTACGAGCAGTACTTC
d_gene: NA
abundance: NA
v_gene: TRBV2
j_gene: TRBJ2-7

CDR3aa: CASSLNPGDSGANVLTF
CDR3nt: TGTGCCAGCAGCTTAAACCCGGGAGATAGTGGGGCCAACGTCCTGACTTTC
d_gene: NA
abundance: NA
v_gene: TRBV7-3
j_gene: TRBJ2-6

CDR3aa: CASSLTGLYNEKLFF
CDR3nt: TGTGCCAGCAGTTTAACAGGGTTGTATAATGAAAAACTGTTTTTT
d_gene: NA
abundance: few
v_gene: TRBV27
j_gene: TRBJ1-4

CDR3aa: CASSPGPYEQYF
CDR3nt: TGTGCCAGCAGCCCGGGTCCCTACGAGCAGTACTTC
d_gene: NA
abundance: NA
v_gene: TRBV27
j_gene: TRBJ2-7

CDR3aa: CASSPPGGGPGTQYF
CDR3nt: TGTGCCAGCAGTCCTCCCGGGGGGGGGCCCGGTACGCAGTATTTT
d_gene: TRBD2
abundance: NA
v_gene: TRBV25-1
j_gene: TRBJ2-3

CDR3aa: CASSTRDSLTYGQYF
CDR3nt: TGTGCCAGTAGTACCCGGGACTCACTCACCTACGGGCAGTACTTC
d_gene: NA
abundance: NA
v_gene: TRBV19
j_gene: TRBJ2-7

CDR3aa: CSVEQGLGGYGYTF
CDR3nt: TGCAGCGTTGAACAGGGGCTAGGGGGCTATGGCTACACCTTC
d_gene: NA
abundance: NA
v_gene: TRBV29-1
j_gene: TRBJ1-2

CDR3aa: CASSQLTQETQYF
CDR3nt: TGTGCCAGCAGCCAACTGACTCAAGAGACCCAGTACTTC
d_gene: NA
abundance: NA
v_gene: TRBV2
j_gene: TRBJ2-5

CDR3aa: CAIQSGGQETQYF
CDR3nt: TGTGCCATACAGAGCGGGGGCCAAGAGACCCAGTACTTC
d_gene: TRBD2
abundance: NA
v_gene: TRBV10-3
j_gene: TRBJ2-5

CDR3aa: CASSGRGGSYEQYF
CDR3nt: TGTGCCAGCAGTGGCCGAGGGGGCTCCTACGAGCAGTACTTC
d_gene: NA
abundance: NA
v_gene: TRBV6-1
j_gene: TRBJ2-7

CDR3aa: CATRGGTENSPLHF
CDR3nt: TGTGCCACCAGAGGGGGGACAGAAAATTCACCCCTCCACTTT
d_gene: TRBD1
abundance: NA
v_gene: TRBV15
j_gene: TRBJ1-6

CDR3aa: CASSQQGANSPLHF
CDR3nt: TGTGCCAGCAGCCAACAGGGGGCCAATTCACCCCTCCACTTT
d_gene: TRBD1
abundance: once
v_gene: TRBV6-5
j_gene: TRBJ1-6

CDR3aa: CASSPGSGGYEQYF
CDR3nt: TGCGCCAGCAGCCCCGGGAGCGGGGGTTACGAGCAGTACTTC
d_gene: TRBD2
abundance: NA
v_gene: TRBV4-1
j_gene: TRBJ2-7

CDR3aa: CASSAVGGVPEAFF
CDR3nt: TGTGCCAGCAGCGCTGTAGGGGGTGTCCCTGAAGCTTTCTTT
d_gene: NA
abundance: once
v_gene: TRBV11-2
j_gene: TRBJ1-1

CDR3aa: CASSPGQGYEQYF
CDR3nt: TGTGCCAGCAGCCCGGGACAGGGGTACGAGCAGTACTTC
d_gene: TRBD1
abundance: NA
v_gene: TRBV9
j_gene: TRBJ2-7

CDR3aa: CASSRATGSGYTF
CDR3nt: TGTGCCAGCAGCCGAGCAACAGGGAGTGGCTACACCTTC
d_gene: NA
abundance: NA
v_gene: TRBV28
j_gene: TRBJ1-2

CDR3aa: CASSLVGADGYAF
CDR3nt: TGTGCCAGCAGCTTGGTGGGGGCGGATGGCTACGCCTTC
d_gene: NA
abundance: NA
v_gene: TRBV5-6
j_gene: TRBJ1-2

CDR3aa: CASSPHRRGGADTQYF
CDR3nt: TGTGCCAGCAGCCCCCACCGGCGGGGGGGCGCAGATACGCAGTATTTT
d_gene: TRBD2
abundance: NA
v_gene: TRBV9
j_gene: TRBJ2-3

CDR3aa: CASSLGGSYSPLHF
CDR3nt: TGTGCCAGCAGCTTAGGAGGGAGCTACTCACCCCTCCACTTT
d_gene: NA
abundance: few
v_gene: TRBV11-1
j_gene: TRBJ1-6

CDR3aa: CASSPSRYNEQFF
CDR3nt: TGTGCCAGCTCACCATCCAGGTACAATGAGCAGTTCTTC
d_gene: NA
abundance: NA
v_gene: TRBV18
j_gene: TRBJ2-1

CDR3aa: CASSSTGSPDSPLHF
CDR3nt: TGTGCCAGCAGTTCAACCGGGTCTCCGGATTCACCCCTCCACTTT
d_gene: NA
abundance: once
v_gene: TRBV28
j_gene: TRBJ1-6

CDR3aa: CASSKGTGGNYEQYF
CDR3nt: TGCGCCAGCAGCAAAGGGACAGGGGGAAACTACGAGCAGTACTTC
d_gene: TRBD1
abundance: NA
v_gene: TRBV5-1
j_gene: TRBJ2-7

CDR3aa: CASSPRVATNEKLFF
CDR3nt: TGCGCCAGCAGCCCGCGGGTCGCAACTAATGAAAAACTGTTTTTT
d_gene: NA
abundance: NA
v_gene: TRBV4-3
j_gene: TRBJ1-4

CDR3aa: CASSSSTSGGPTNSYNEQFF
CDR3nt: TGCGCCAGCAGCTCCTCGACTAGCGGGGGACCGACTAACTCCTACAATGAGCAGTTCTTC
d_gene: TRBD2
abundance: NA
v_gene: TRBV4-1
j_gene: TRBJ2-1

CDR3aa: CASSIGTGRAGTQYF
CDR3nt: TGTGCCAGCAGCATCGGGACAGGCAGGGCAGGTACGCAGTATTTT
d_gene: TRBD1
abundance: NA
v_gene: TRBV7-2
j_gene: TRBJ2-3

CDR3aa: CASSIRLASDTQYF
CDR3nt: TGTGCCAGCAGTATAAGACTAGCGTCAGATACGCAGTATTTT
d_gene: TRBD2
abundance: NA
v_gene: TRBV27
j_gene: TRBJ2-3

CDR3aa: CASLGGQGFMNTEAFF
CDR3nt: TGTGCCAGCCTAGGGGGACAGGGATTTATGAACACTGAAGCTTTCTTT
d_gene: TRBD1
abundance: NA
v_gene: TRBV28
j_gene: TRBJ1-1

CDR3aa: CASSSSAGGTEAFF
CDR3nt: TGTGCCAGTAGTAGCTCGGCAGGGGGCACCGAAGCTTTCTTT
d_gene: TRBD1
abundance: NA
v_gene: TRBV19
j_gene: TRBJ1-1

CDR3aa: CASSTGLGELFF
CDR3nt: TGTGCCAGCAGCACAGGGCTCGGGGAGCTGTTTTTT
d_gene: NA
abundance: NA
v_gene: TRBV27
j_gene: TRBJ2-2

CDR3aa: CAISEGGTVNTEAFF
CDR3nt: TGTGCCATCAGTGAGGGAGGGACAGTGAACACTGAAGCTTTCTTT
d_gene: TRBD1
abundance: NA
v_gene: TRBV10-3
j_gene: TRBJ1-1

CDR3aa: CAWEDRDSLSYEQYF
CDR3nt: TGTGCCTGGGAGGACCGGGACAGTCTCTCCTACGAGCAGTACTTC
d_gene: TRBD1
abundance: once
v_gene: TRBV30
j_gene: TRBJ2-7

CDR3aa: CASSSELQGVSYEQYF
CDR3nt: TGTGCCAGCAGCTCGGAACTACAGGGGGTCTCCTACGAGCAGTACTTC
d_gene: TRBD1
abundance: NA
v_gene: TRBV7-3
j_gene: TRBJ2-7

CDR3aa: CASNREGGTYEQYF
CDR3nt: TGCGCCTCAAATAGGGAGGGCGGCACCTACGAGCAGTACTTC
d_gene: TRBD2
abundance: NA
v_gene: TRBV5-1
j_gene: TRBJ2-7

CDR3aa: CASSSGEGGSYEQYF
CDR3nt: TGTGCCAGCAGCTCGGGGGAGGGGGGAAGCTACGAGCAGTACTTC
d_gene: NA
abundance: NA
v_gene: TRBV11-2
j_gene: TRBJ2-7

CDR3aa: CASSRQGSRYEQYF
CDR3nt: TGTGCCAGCAGTCGACAGGGATCACGCTACGAGCAGTACTTC
d_gene: TRBD1
abundance: NA
v_gene: TRBV2
j_gene: TRBJ2-7

CDR3aa: CASSLSGGESRELFF
CDR3nt: TGTGCCAGCAGCCTCAGCGGGGGGGAAAGCCGGGAGCTGTTTTTT
d_gene: TRBD2
abundance: NA
v_gene: TRBV7-6
j_gene: TRBJ2-2

CDR3aa: CASSGTSGELFF
CDR3nt: TGTGCCAGCAGTGGGACTTCCGGGGAGCTGTTTTTT
d_gene: NA
abundance: NA
v_gene: TRBV28
j_gene: TRBJ2-2

CDR3aa: CASRLGQASSYTF
CDR3nt: TGTGCCAGCAGGCTAGGACAAGCGTCAAGTTACACCTTC
d_gene: NA
abundance: NA
v_gene: TRBV7-9
j_gene: TRBJ1-2

CDR3aa: CASGPGTDNEKLFF
CDR3nt: TGCGCCAGCGGGCCCGGGACAGATAATGAAAAACTGTTTTTT
d_gene: TRBD1
abundance: once
v_gene: TRBV5-1
j_gene: TRBJ1-4

CDR3aa: CASSLGGTSGDPRREQYF
CDR3nt: TGTGCCAGCAGCCTTGGCGGGACTAGCGGGGATCCGAGACGCGAGCAGTACTTC
d_gene: TRBD2
abundance: NA
v_gene: TRBV28
j_gene: TRBJ2-7

CDR3aa: CASSRPTSGSSYEQYF
CDR3nt: TGTGCCAGCAGCCGTCCGACTAGCGGGTCATCATACGAGCAGTACTTC
d_gene: TRBD2
abundance: once
v_gene: TRBV7-9
j_gene: TRBJ2-7

CDR3aa: CASTIAGGLTDTQYF
CDR3nt: TGTGCCAGCACCATAGCGGGGGGGCTTACAGATACGCAGTATTTT
d_gene: TRBD2
abundance: NA
v_gene: TRBV5-4
j_gene: TRBJ2-3

CDR3aa: CASSPDTDEQFF
CDR3nt: TGCGCCAGCAGCCCGGACACGGATGAGCAGTTCTTC
d_gene: NA
abundance: NA
v_gene: TRBV5-1
j_gene: TRBJ2-1

CDR3aa: CASTSTGVYEQYF
CDR3nt: TGTGCCAGCACGTCGACAGGGGTCTACGAGCAGTACTTC
d_gene: TRBD1
abundance: NA
v_gene: TRBV2
j_gene: TRBJ2-7

CDR3aa: CASRRSGGGYQETQYF
CDR3nt: TGTGCCAGCAGACGCTCTGGCGGGGGGTACCAAGAGACCCAGTACTTC
d_gene: TRBD2
abundance: NA
v_gene: TRBV2
j_gene: TRBJ2-5

CDR3aa: CASSLKGQGAYEQYF
CDR3nt: TGCGCCAGCAGCTTGAAAGGACAGGGGGCTTACGAGCAGTACTTC
d_gene: TRBD1
abundance: few
v_gene: TRBV5-1
j_gene: TRBJ2-7

CDR3aa: CASSYGGGGDTQYF
CDR3nt: TGTGCCAGCAGTTATGGAGGGGGGGGAGATACGCAGTATTTT
d_gene: NA
abundance: NA
v_gene: TRBV6-5
j_gene: TRBJ2-3

CDR3aa: CASSTSGGDNTGELFF
CDR3nt: TGTGCCAGCAGTACAAGCGGGGGCGATAACACCGGGGAGCTGTTTTTT
d_gene: TRBD2
abundance: once
v_gene: TRBV13
j_gene: TRBJ2-2

CDR3aa: CASSEMPGLSTDTQYF
CDR3nt: TGTGCCAGCAGTGAAATGCCGGGACTCAGCACAGATACGCAGTATTTT
d_gene: NA
abundance: NA
v_gene: TRBV25-1
j_gene: TRBJ2-3

CDR3aa: CASSLGQGAPYEQYF
CDR3nt: TGTGCCAGCTCACTGGGACAGGGGGCCCCCTACGAGCAGTACTTC
d_gene: TRBD1
abundance: once
v_gene: TRBV18
j_gene: TRBJ2-7

CDR3aa: CASRHWDREDTEAFF
CDR3nt: TGTGCCAGCAGGCACTGGGACAGGGAAGACACTGAAGCTTTCTTT
d_gene: TRBD1
abundance: NA
v_gene: TRBV7-2
j_gene: TRBJ1-1

CDR3aa: CASSVHPLRQGKGENIQYF
CDR3nt: TGTGCCAGCAGCGTACACCCCCTCCGACAGGGGAAGGGGGAAAACATTCAGTACTTC
d_gene: TRBD1
abundance: NA
v_gene: TRBV9
j_gene: TRBJ2-4

CDR3aa: CASSLGQGFAEKLFF
CDR3nt: TGCGCCAGCAGCTTGGGACAGGGTTTCGCTGAAAAACTGTTTTTT
d_gene: TRBD1
abundance: NA
v_gene: TRBV5-1
j_gene: TRBJ1-4

CDR3aa: CASSSGETQYF
CDR3nt: TGTGCCAGCAGCTCGGGAGAGACCCAGTACTTC
d_gene: NA
abundance: NA
v_gene: TRBV7-9
j_gene: TRBJ2-5

CDR3aa: CASSLVAGGPNTGELFF
CDR3nt: TGTGCCAGCAGCTTAGTAGCGGGGGGCCCTAACACCGGGGAGCTGTTTTTT
d_gene: TRBD2
abundance: NA
v_gene: TRBV7-6
j_gene: TRBJ2-2

CDR3aa: CASSEGAGNTGELFF
CDR3nt: TGTGCCAGCAGTGAAGGGGCAGGGAATACCGGGGAGCTGTTTTTT
d_gene: NA
abundance: NA
v_gene: TRBV2
j_gene: TRBJ2-2